One sample yielded the 19 T cell receptor beta chains listed below, sequenced in a study of identical twins. TCRdb fed the 5' RACE reads into MiXCR, producing one record per CDR3 protein. The repertoire holds under 300,000 distinct CDR3 sequences, with roughly an eighth as singletons. These data were likewise used in another study, on yellow fever vaccine responses in identical twins.

The sequenced sample consisted of memory (CD45RO+) T cells sorted from blood. These TCRs come from a woman aged 18-30 years in good health.

This clonotype was seen only a few times. The V call is TRBV20-1, the J call TRBJ2-5; 11 bases align to TRBD2. CDR3 length: 14 residues. V lost 5 bases, J lost 4 bases, and 6 bases stayed unmatched. Germline V CDR1 and CDR2: DFQATT, SNEGSKA (reference sequence). CDR3 bases: TGCAGTGCTGAGACTAGCGGGAAAGGAGAGACCCAGTACTTC. The encoded protein is CSAETSGKGETQYF.

This clonotype was observed a handful of times. This chain uses TRBV4-3 with TRBJ1-5, with D unclear. Trimming stripped 0 bases from V and 4 bases from J, with 10 bases between. The CDR3 has 15 amino acids. The germline gives CDR1 LGHNA, CDR2 YSLEER. CDR3 in amino acids: CASSQDNSQNQPQHF. The DNA for the CDR3 is TGCGCCAGCAGCCAAGATAACAGCCAGAATCAGCCCCAGCATTTT.

This clonotype was seen only a few times. The J gene is TRBJ2-3, the V gene TRBV7-3, with 8 bases fitting TRBD2. Looked up from germline, CDR1 is SGHTA and CDR2 is FQGTGA. The CDR3 totals 13 residues. The V segment lost 7 bases and the J segment 3 bases; nucleotides outside the gene matches: 3. CDR3 nucleotides: TGTGCCAGCAAACGGGGGGGTACAGATACGCAGTATTTT. It translates to CASKRGGTDTQYF.

Ten or more counts support this clonotype. J is TRBJ2-1 and V is TRBV12-3 or TRBV12-4; 9 bases agree with TRBD1. This CDR3 contains 15 residues. The junction had 10 bases not matched to a gene; V was cut back by 5 bases and J by 8 bases. The CDR3 nucleotides are TGTGCCAGCAGTGAACCGGGACAGGGAATCGATGAGCAGTTCTTC. Amino acid sequence: CASSEPGQGIDEQFF.

This clonotype showed up many times. V gene TRBV11-2 combines with J gene TRBJ1-1; D gene uncertain. The CDR3 sequence is 14 residues long. Trimming stripped 3 bases from V and 4 bases from J, with 12 bases between. CDR1 and CDR2 (germline): SGHAT, FQNNGV. Written as DNA, the CDR3 is TGTGCCAGCAGCTTGGTAGGGAGTGCCACTGAAGCTTTCTTT. Translation: CASSLVGSATEAFF.

A few counts support this clonotype. V gene TRBV11-2 combines with J gene TRBJ2-5; D uncertain. CDR3 length: 14 residues. Trimming took 4 bases from V and 5 from J, leaving 14 bases between them. CDR1 SGHAT and CDR2 FQNNGV come from the germline V gene. CDR3 DNA: TGTGCCAGCAGCTCCGGACGCCTCCGGGAGACCCAGTACTTC. Amino acid sequence: CASSSGRLRETQYF.

The chain joins TRBV7-2 to TRBJ2-7; tentative D call: TRBD2 (6 bases). The germline V and J ends were trimmed by 5 bases and 0 bases, with 14 bases remaining between them. The CDR3 runs 15 residues. Germline-derived CDR1 and CDR2 are SGHTA and FQGNSA. For the CDR3, the DNA is TGTGCCAGCAGCCGGTCCACTAGCAGCTCCTACGAGCAGTACTTC. This codes for CASSRSTSSSYEQYF.

This clonotype was picked up many times. The J gene is TRBJ2-5, the V gene TRBV7-2, with 7 bases identical to TRBD2. The CDR3 is 14 amino acids. Trimming at V came to 1 base and at J to 5 bases, leaving 4 bases not matched to a gene. Germline CDR1 and CDR2: SGHTA and FQGNSA. The CDR3 reads CASSLVPAGETQYF. DNA of the CDR3: TGTGCCAGCAGCTTAGTCCCAGCGGGGGAGACCCAGTACTTC. Drawing the rest from reference TRBV7-2 and TRBJ2-5, the complete variable domain is GAGVSQSPSNKVTEKGKDVELRCDPISGHTALYWYRQSLGQGLEFLIYFQGNSAPDKSGLPSDRFSAERTGGSVSTLTIQRTQQEDSAVYLCASSLVPAGETQYFGPGTRLLVL.

At least ten counts were recorded for this clonotype. The rearrangement links TRBV20-1 to TRBJ2-1; D might be TRBD1 (7 bases). The CDR3 is 16 residues long. V gave up 6 bases and J gave up 2 bases, with 20 bases separating them. Looked up from germline, CDR1 is DFQATT and CDR2 is SNEGSKA (reference sequence). The CDR3 region has the DNA TGCAGTGCCGAGGGCCGCCCAGGGGGGCCCTACAATGAGCAGTTCTTC. Its protein is CSAEGRPGGPYNEQFF.

This chain connects TRBV20-1 to TRBJ2-5, with TRBD1 identical over 8 bases. J lost 2 bases, V lost 5 bases, and 13 bases had no gene match. The CDR3 loop spans 16 amino acids. Germline V gene data show CDR1 as DFQATT and CDR2 as SNEGSKA (reference sequence). The CDR3 here is CSALPKGQEKQETQYF. In nucleotides, the CDR3 is TGCAGTGCTCTCCCGAAGGGACAGGAGAAACAAGAGACCCAGTACTTC.

The CDR3 spells CASSNPGLAGGYEQYF. CDR3 DNA: TGTGCCAGCAGTAACCCGGGACTAGCGGGAGGGTACGAGCAGTACTTC. The chain combines TRBV27 with TRBJ2-7; 16 nucleotides align to TRBD2. V shed 5 bases and J 4 bases; nucleotides not matched to a gene: 5. Per the germline V gene, CDR1 is MNHEY and CDR2 is SMNVEV (reference sequence). The CDR3 extends over 16 amino acids.

This clonotype came up many times. The chain carries TRBV11-2 and TRBJ1-1, with 8 bases aligning to TRBD1. V shed 5 bases, J shed 2 bases, and the junction held 10 bases outside the gene matches. CDR1 is SGHAT, CDR2 FQNNGV, per germline. The CDR3 totals 16 residues. CDR3 DNA: TGTGCCAGCAGCACTAGAGCACAGGGGGAAAACACTGAAGCTTTCTTT. Translation: CASSTRAQGENTEAFF.

V usage is TRBV12-3 or TRBV12-4 and J usage is TRBJ1-1; D gene uncertain. The CDR3 has 12 residues. V was trimmed by 7 bases and J by 8 bases, leaving 14 bases between them. The DNA of the CDR3 is TGTGCCAGCACCCCTGGACGATCGGAAGCTTTCTTT. This codes for CASTPGRSEAFF.

The gene calls are TRBV19 and TRBJ2-7; D possibly corresponds to TRBD2 (5 bases). The CDR3 consists of 15 residues. V gave up 0 bases and J gave up 0 bases, with 9 bases separating them. The V gene's germline CDR1 is LNHDA and CDR2 SQIVND (reference sequence). For the CDR3, the DNA is TGTGCCAGTAGTATAGATCGGAGGAGCTCCTACGAGCAGTACTTC. Translation gives CASSIDRRSSYEQYF.

This clonotype was counted only a few times. V is TRBV29-1 and J is TRBJ2-1, with TRBD2 identical over 7 bases. The ends lost 8 bases at V and 6 bases at J; junction bases unmatched: 13. From germline, CDR1 is SQVTM and CDR2 ANQGSEA. CDR3 length: 14 amino acids. The CDR3 DNA reads as TGCAGCACTAACCGGAAAGCGGGGCTCAATGAGCAGTTCTTC. Its protein product is CSTNRKAGLNEQFF.

The chain couples TRBV7-2 to TRBJ2-5; D call uncertain. The CDR3 totals 14 residues. Germline CDR1 reads SGHTA; CDR2 reads FQGNSA. The V and J ends lost 2 bases and 1 base respectively, with 8 bases between them. The CDR3 here is CASSLKALQETQYF. The CDR3 nucleotides read TGTGCCAGCAGCTTAAAGGCCCTCCAAGAGACCCAGTACTTC.

This chain uses TRBV7-9 with TRBJ1-5, with 8 bases aligning to TRBD1. The CDR3 contains 17 residues. Unmatched junction bases numbered 10, after V lost 5 bases and J lost 1 base. The germline V gene encodes CDR1 SEHNR and CDR2 FQNEAQ (reference sequence). The CDR3: CASSQIPTGVSNQPQHF. DNA of the CDR3: TGTGCCAGCAGCCAAATACCGACAGGGGTAAGCAATCAGCCCCAGCATTTT.

This sequence joins TRBV6-2 or TRBV6-3 and TRBJ2-1; TRBD1 is a possible D gene (6 bases). CDR1 and CDR2 (germline): MNHEY, SVGEGT. The CDR3 totals 15 residues. V was cut by 8 bases and J by 6 bases, with 20 bases left in between. The DNA for the CDR3 is TGTGCCAGCCTCGGGGCAGGGGCTGTCACCAATGAGCAGTTCTTC. This codes for CASLGAGAVTNEQFF.

This clonotype has a count of ten or more. The DNA of the CDR3 is TGTGCCAGCAGTTCTCACATGACCTACGAGCAGTACTTC. This encodes CASSSHMTYEQYF. The chain employs TRBV12-3 or TRBV12-4 and TRBJ2-7; D gene unclear. There are 13 residues in the CDR3. V lost 4 bases, J lost 2 bases, and 9 bases lay in between.